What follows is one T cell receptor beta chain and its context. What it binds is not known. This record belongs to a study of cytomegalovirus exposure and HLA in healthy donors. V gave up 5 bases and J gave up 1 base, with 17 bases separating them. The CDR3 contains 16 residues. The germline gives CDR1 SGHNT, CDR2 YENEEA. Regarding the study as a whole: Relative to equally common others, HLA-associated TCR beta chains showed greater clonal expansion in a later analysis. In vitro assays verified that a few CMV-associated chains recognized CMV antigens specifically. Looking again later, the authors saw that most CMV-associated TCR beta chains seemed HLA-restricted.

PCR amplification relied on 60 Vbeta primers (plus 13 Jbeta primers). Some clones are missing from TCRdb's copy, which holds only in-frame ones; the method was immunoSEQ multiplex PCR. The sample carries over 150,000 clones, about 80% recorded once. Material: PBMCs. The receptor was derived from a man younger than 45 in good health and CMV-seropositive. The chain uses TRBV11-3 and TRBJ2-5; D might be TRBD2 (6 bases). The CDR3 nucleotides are TGTGCCAGCAGCCGTCGAGTTAGGGAGGCCCAAGAGACCCAGTACTTC. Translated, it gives CASSRRVREAQETQYF.